The 13 T cell receptor beta chains presented below share a single source sample, sequenced in a study of identical twins. In TCRdb, the 5' RACE reads were re-called with MiXCR into one record per CDR3 protein. The data show more than 200,000 distinct CDR3 sequences, around 15% seen once. The sample taken for sequencing was memory (CD45RO+) T cells sorted from blood. The receptors here all came from a woman aged 18-29 years in good health.

This clonotype occurred a few times. V and J are TRBV2 and TRBJ2-3; 8 bases are shared with TRBD2. V lost 6 bases, J lost 5 bases, and 7 bases stayed unmatched. The CDR3 consists of 14 residues. Germline CDR1 SNHLY, CDR2 FYNNEI. CDR3 region: CASRRLGRVDTQYF. DNA for the CDR3: TGTGCCAGCAGAAGACTCGGGAGGGTAGATACGCAGTATTTT.

The rearrangement links TRBV5-1 to TRBJ2-5; D possibly corresponds to TRBD2 (6 bases). This CDR3 spans 16 amino acids. Trimming took 4 bases from V and 0 from J, leaving 16 bases between them. Germline loops: CDR1 SGHRS, CDR2 YFSETQ. The CDR3 DNA is TGCGCCAGCAGCGAGGGGACTTTTAGTAACCAAGAGACCCAGTACTTC. Its protein is CASSEGTFSNQETQYF.

This chain links TRBV5-6 with TRBJ2-1; possible D gene TRBD1, 7 bases. Germline CDR1 and CDR2: SGHDT and YYEEEE. The ends were cut back, 5 bases at V and 8 bases at J, with 23 bases in the middle. This CDR3 spans 16 amino acids. The CDR3: CASRRGHRDRVDEQFF. In DNA form, the CDR3 reads TGTGCCAGCAGGCGGGGCCACAGGGACAGAGTCGATGAGCAGTTCTTC. Full variable domain (rest looked up from reference TRBV5-6 and TRBJ2-1): DAGVTQSPTHLIKTRGQQVTLRCSPKSGHDTVSWYQQALGQGPQFIFQYYEEEERQRGNFPDRFSGHQFPNYSSELNVNALLLGDSALYLCASRRGHRDRVDEQFFGPGTRLTVL.

This clonotype was seen a few times. The rearrangement joins TRBV6-2 or TRBV6-3 to TRBJ1-5; no clear D. The V and J ends lost 1 base and 4 bases respectively, with 5 bases between them. The CDR3 has 13 amino acids. CDR1 is MNHEY and CDR2 is SVGEGT in the germline V gene. In DNA form, the CDR3 reads TGTGCCAGCAGTTACTACCAAAATCAGCCCCAGCATTTT. Its protein is CASSYYQNQPQHF.

This clonotype has at least ten counts. V is TRBV20-1 and J is TRBJ1-5; D perhaps matches TRBD1 (5 bases). The germline V gene has CDR1 DFQATT and CDR2 SNEGSKA (reference sequence). The CDR3 is 15 amino acids. V shed 6 bases and J shed 5 bases, with 20 bases lying between them. CDR3 loop: CSATKGRGADQPQHF. The CDR3 nucleotides are TGCAGTGCCACCAAGGGAAGGGGAGCGGATCAGCCCCAGCATTTT.

This sequence joins TRBV7-9 and TRBJ1-1; TRBD1 matches at 9 bases. With 6 bases clipped from V and 4 bases from J, the junction kept 6 bases outside the gene matches. This CDR3 spans 14 amino acids. CDR1 SEHNR and CDR2 FQNEAQ come from the germline V gene (reference sequence). The CDR3 nucleotides read TGTGCCAGCAGGGGAACAGGGGGCGGCACTGAAGCTTTCTTT. Its translation is CASRGTGGGTEAFF.

This clonotype turned up a few times. This sequence joins TRBV20-1 and TRBJ2-1; 13 bases are a match to TRBD2. This CDR3 has 17 amino acids. V lost 3 bases to trimming and J lost 6 bases; unmatched junction nucleotides: 11. In germline, CDR1 is DFQATT, CDR2 SNEGSKA (reference sequence). DNA for the CDR3: TGCAGTGCTAGCACCACGGGACTAGCGGGAAAAGCCAATGAGCAGTTCTTC. Amino acid sequence: CSASTTGLAGKANEQFF.

This clonotype was found many times. The CDR3 spells CASSLEGRITYEQYF. The CDR3 DNA reads TGCGCCAGCAGCTTGGAGGGCAGGATTACCTACGAGCAGTACTTC. The V gene is TRBV5-1, the J gene TRBJ2-7; D gene uncertain. The germline V gene has CDR1 SGHRS and CDR2 YFSETQ. CDR3 length: 15 residues. The V gene lost 0 bases and the J gene lost 2 bases, with 12 bases spanning the gap.

This chain uses TRBV12-3 or TRBV12-4 with TRBJ2-5; D uncertain. With 2 bases removed from V and 9 bases from J, the gap between germline ends came to 10 bases. The CDR3 runs to 12 residues. CDR3 in amino acids: CASSLNKLPQYF. The CDR3 nucleotides are TGTGCCAGCAGTTTAAATAAACTTCCCCAGTACTTC.

This clonotype has more than one count but fewer than ten. J is TRBJ1-2 and V is TRBV29-1; D possibly corresponds to TRBD1 (6 bases). The germline CDR1 and CDR2 sequences are SQVTM and ANQGSEA. V was shortened by 7 bases and J by 3 bases, with 12 bases between the two germline ends. This CDR3 has 12 amino acids. Here the CDR3 DNA reads TGCAGCGCATGGACAGCTGACTATGGCTACACCTTC. Its translation: CSAWTADYGYTF.

Many counts were recorded for this clonotype. This chain connects TRBV29-1 to TRBJ1-1; possible D gene TRBD1, 6 bases. Trimming removed 6 bases from V and 2 bases from J, with 16 bases in between. CDR1 SQVTM and CDR2 ANQGSEA come from the germline V gene. The CDR3 consists of 14 residues. The CDR3 DNA is TGCAGCGTCAAGGGGGTAGGGGCCAACACTGAAGCTTTCTTT. Translated: CSVKGVGANTEAFF.

This clonotype has only a few counts. This chain connects TRBV2 to TRBJ1-1; TRBD1 might be the D (6 bases). This CDR3 is 14 amino acids long. V lost 5 bases and J lost 2, with 12 bases in between. Germline V gives CDR1 SNHLY, CDR2 FYNNEI. This CDR3 is CASSFLTGNTEAFF. CDR3 nucleotide sequence: TGTGCCAGCAGTTTCCTGACAGGAAACACTGAAGCTTTCTTT.

The V call is TRBV20-1, the J call TRBJ2-7; D is unclear. Germline V gives CDR1 DFQATT, CDR2 SNEGSKA (reference sequence). With 5 bases removed from V and 5 bases from J, the gap between germline ends came to 19 bases. This CDR3 is 14 amino acids long. The CDR3 nucleotides read TGCAGTGCTTCTCCTATAGCTGGGTCCCACGAGCAGTACTTC. Translation gives CSASPIAGSHEQYF.